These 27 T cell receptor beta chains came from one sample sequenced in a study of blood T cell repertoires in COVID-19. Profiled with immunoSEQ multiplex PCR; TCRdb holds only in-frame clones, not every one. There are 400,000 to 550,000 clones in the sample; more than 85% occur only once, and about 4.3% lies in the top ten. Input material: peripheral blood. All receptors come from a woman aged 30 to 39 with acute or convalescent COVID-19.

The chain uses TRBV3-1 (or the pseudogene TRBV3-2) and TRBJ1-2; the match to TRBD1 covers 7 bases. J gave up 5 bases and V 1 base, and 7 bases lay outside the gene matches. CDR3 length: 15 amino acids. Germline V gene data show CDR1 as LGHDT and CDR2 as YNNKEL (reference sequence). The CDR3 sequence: CASSQGIGTEYGYTF. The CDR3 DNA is TGTGCCAGCAGCCAAGGCATAGGGACAGAATATGGCTACACCTTC.

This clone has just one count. The CDR3 loop is CASKLFLIGRGISSYEQYF. CDR3 DNA sequence: TGTGCCAGCAAGCTTTTTCTGATCGGGCGGGGTATTTCCTCCTACGAGCAGTACTTC. The chain is built from TRBV2 and TRBJ2-7, with D maybe TRBD2 (6 bases). V was shortened by 7 bases and J by 0 bases, with 28 bases between the two germline ends. Per the germline V gene, CDR1 is SNHLY and CDR2 is FYNNEI. This CDR3 comprises 19 residues. The complete variable domain, with remaining parts taken from reference TRBV2 and TRBJ2-7, reads EPEVTQTPSHQVTQMGQEVILRCVPISNHLYFYWYRQILGQKVEFLVSFYNNEISEKSEIFDDQFSVERPDGSNFTLKIRSTKLEDSAMYFCASKLFLIGRGISSYEQYFGPGTRLTVT.

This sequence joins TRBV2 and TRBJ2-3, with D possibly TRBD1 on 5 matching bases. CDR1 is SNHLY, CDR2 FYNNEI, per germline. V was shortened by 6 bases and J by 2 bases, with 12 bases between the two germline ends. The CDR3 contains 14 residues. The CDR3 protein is CASRMDTDTDTQYF. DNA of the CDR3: TGTGCCAGCAGGATGGACACTGACACAGATACGCAGTATTTT.

DNA for the CDR3: TGTGCCAGCAGCTTAGATCGAACTAGCTACACGGAGACCCAGTACTTC. The encoded protein is CASSLDRTSYTETQYF. The rearrangement joins TRBV11-2 to TRBJ2-5; D is perhaps TRBD2 (6 bases). With 0 bases removed from V and 5 bases from J, the gap between germline ends came to 16 bases. The CDR3 sequence is 16 residues long. From germline, CDR1 is SGHAT and CDR2 FQNNGV.

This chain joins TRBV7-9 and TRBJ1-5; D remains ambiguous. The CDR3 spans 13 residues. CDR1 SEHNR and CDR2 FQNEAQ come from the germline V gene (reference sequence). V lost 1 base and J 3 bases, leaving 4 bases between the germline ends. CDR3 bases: TGTGCCAGCAGCTTAGGTCTCAATCAGCCCCAGCATTTT. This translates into CASSLGLNQPQHF.

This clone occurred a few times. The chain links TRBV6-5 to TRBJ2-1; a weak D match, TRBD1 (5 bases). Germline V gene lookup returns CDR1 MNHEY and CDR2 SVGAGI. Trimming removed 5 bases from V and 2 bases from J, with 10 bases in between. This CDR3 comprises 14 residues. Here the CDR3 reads CASSLRVAYNEQFF. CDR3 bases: TGTGCCAGCAGTCTCAGGGTTGCCTACAATGAGCAGTTCTTC.

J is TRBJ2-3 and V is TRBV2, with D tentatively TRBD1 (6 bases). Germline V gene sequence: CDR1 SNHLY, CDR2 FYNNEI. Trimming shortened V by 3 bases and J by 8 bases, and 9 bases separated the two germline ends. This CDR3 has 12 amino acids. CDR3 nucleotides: TGTGCCAGCAGTGACGGACAGTCTACGCAGTATTTT. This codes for CASSDGQSTQYF.

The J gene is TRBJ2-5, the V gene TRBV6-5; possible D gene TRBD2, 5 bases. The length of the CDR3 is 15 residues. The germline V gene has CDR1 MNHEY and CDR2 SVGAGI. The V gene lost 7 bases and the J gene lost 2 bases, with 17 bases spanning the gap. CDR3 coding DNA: TGTGCCAGCAAACCTAGCAGGCTATCACAAGAGACCCAGTACTTC. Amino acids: CASKPSRLSQETQYF.

The CDR3 DNA is TGCAGCGTTGCATTGAGCACTGAAGCTTTCTTT. Its protein product is CSVALSTEAFF. V is TRBV29-1 and J is TRBJ1-1; D unresolved. Germline-derived CDR1 and CDR2 are SQVTM and ANQGSEA. The CDR3 sequence is 11 residues long. V lost 4 bases to trimming and J lost 4 bases, with 7 bases between them.

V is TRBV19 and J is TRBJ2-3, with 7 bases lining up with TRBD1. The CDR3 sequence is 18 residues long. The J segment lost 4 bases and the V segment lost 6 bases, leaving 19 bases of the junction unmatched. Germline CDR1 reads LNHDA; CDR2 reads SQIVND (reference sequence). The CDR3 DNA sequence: TGTGCCAGTAGCCTGAGATCTCGGACAGGTTCGGCAGCAGATACGCAGTATTTT. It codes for CASSLRSRTGSAADTQYF.

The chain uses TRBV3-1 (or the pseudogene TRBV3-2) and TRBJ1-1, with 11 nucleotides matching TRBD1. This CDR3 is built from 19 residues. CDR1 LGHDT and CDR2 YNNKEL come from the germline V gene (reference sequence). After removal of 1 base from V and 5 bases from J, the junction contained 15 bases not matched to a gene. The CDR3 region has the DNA TGTGCCAGCAGCCAAGCGGTCAAAGCATCAGGGACAGGGGGGACTGAAGCTTTCTTT. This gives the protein CASSQAVKASGTGGTEAFF.

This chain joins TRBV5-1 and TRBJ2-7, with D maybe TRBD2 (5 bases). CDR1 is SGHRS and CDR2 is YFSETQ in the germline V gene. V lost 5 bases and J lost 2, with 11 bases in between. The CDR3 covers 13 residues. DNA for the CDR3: TGCGCCAGCAGTCAGGACTTAGCCTACGAGCAGTACTTC. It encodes CASSQDLAYEQYF. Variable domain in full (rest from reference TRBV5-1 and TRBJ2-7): KAGVTQTPRYLIKTRGQQVTLSCSPISGHRSVSWYQQTPGQGLQFLFEYFSETQRNKGNFPGRFSGRQFSNSRSEMNVSTLELGDSALYLCASSQDLAYEQYFGPGTRLTVT.

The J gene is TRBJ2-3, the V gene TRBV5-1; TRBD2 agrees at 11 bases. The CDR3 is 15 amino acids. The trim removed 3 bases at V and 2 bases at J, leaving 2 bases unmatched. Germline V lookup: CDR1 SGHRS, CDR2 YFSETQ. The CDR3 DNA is TGCGCCAGCAGCTCGACTAGCGGGGTCACAGATACGCAGTATTTT. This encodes CASSSTSGVTDTQYF.

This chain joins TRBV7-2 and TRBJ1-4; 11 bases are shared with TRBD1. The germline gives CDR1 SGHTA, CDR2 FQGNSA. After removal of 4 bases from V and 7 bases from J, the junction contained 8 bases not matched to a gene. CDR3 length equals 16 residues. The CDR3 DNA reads TGTGCCAGCAGCTGGGGACAGGGGGTTTTAGGTGAAAAACTGTTTTTT. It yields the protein CASSWGQGVLGEKLFF.

The DNA of the CDR3 is TGTGCCAGCAGCGGAAGCGGCTCTCCCTCTGGAAACACCATATATTTT. Protein sequence: CASSGSGSPSGNTIYF. V usage is TRBV9 and J usage is TRBJ1-3; D remains unclear. CDR1 and CDR2 from the germline V gene are SGDLS and YYNGEE. The CDR3 has 16 residues. The ends were cut back, 3 bases at V and 0 bases at J, with 13 bases in the middle.

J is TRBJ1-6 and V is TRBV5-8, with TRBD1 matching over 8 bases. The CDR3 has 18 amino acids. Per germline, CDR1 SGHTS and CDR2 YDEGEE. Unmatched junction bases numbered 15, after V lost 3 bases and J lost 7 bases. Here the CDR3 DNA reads TGTGCCAGCAGCTCGGGACAGGCCTCGCGAGCACGAAATTCACCCCTCCACTTT. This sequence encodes CASSSGQASRARNSPLHF.

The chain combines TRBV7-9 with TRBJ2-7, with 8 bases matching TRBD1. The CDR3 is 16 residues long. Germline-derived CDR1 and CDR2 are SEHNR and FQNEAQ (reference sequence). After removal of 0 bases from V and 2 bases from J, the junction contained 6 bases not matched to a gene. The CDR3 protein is CASSLAPNRGTYEQYF. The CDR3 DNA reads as TGTGCCAGCAGCTTAGCGCCCAACAGGGGGACCTACGAGCAGTACTTC.

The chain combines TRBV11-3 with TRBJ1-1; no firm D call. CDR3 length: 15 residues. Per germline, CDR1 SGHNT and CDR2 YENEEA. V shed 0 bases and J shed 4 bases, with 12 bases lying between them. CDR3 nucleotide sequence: TGTGCCAGCAGCTTAGACTCAGCTGAGGGCACTGAAGCTTTCTTT. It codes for CASSLDSAEGTEAFF.

The CDR3 bases are TGTGCCAGCAGCTACGGGGGGGCCTACAATGAGCAGTTCTTC. Translating gives CASSYGGAYNEQFF. This chain links TRBV11-3 with TRBJ2-1; 8 bases are a match to TRBD2. V dropped 4 bases and J dropped 2; count of bases not matched to a gene: 1. This CDR3 is built from 14 residues. The germline CDR1 and CDR2 sequences are SGHNT and YENEEA.

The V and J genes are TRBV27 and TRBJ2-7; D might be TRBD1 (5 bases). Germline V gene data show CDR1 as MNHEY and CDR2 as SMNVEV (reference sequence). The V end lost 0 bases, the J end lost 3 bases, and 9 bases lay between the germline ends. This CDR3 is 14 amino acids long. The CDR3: CASSLSRVGYEQYF. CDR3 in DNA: TGTGCCAGCAGTTTATCCAGGGTCGGCTACGAGCAGTACTTC.

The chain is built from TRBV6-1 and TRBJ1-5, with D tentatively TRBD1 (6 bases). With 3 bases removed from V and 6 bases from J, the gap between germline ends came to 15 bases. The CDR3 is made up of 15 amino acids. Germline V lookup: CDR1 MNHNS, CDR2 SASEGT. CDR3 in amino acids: CASSDRGGATQPQHF. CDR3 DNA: TGTGCCAGCAGTGATAGGGGGGGGGCGACTCAGCCCCAGCATTTT.

This CDR3 reads CASSWDRGAYEQYF. The CDR3 coding sequence is TGTGCCAGCAGCTGGGACAGGGGGGCCTACGAGCAGTACTTC. The rearrangement links TRBV11-2 to TRBJ2-7; 11 bases are shared with TRBD1. Germline V gives CDR1 SGHAT, CDR2 FQNNGV. The CDR3 totals 14 residues. V dropped 4 bases and J dropped 2; count of bases not matched to a gene: 1.

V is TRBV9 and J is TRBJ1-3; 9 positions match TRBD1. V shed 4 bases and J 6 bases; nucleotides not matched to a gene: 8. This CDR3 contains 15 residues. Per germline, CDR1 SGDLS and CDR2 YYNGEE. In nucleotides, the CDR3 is TGTGCCAGCAGCACCTCGGGACAGGGTACAAACACCATATATTTT. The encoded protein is CASSTSGQGTNTIYF.

CDR3: CASRSRGSAYEQYF. In DNA, the CDR3 is TGTGCCAGCAGGAGTAGGGGGTCCGCCTACGAGCAGTACTTC. The rearrangement links TRBV6-5 to TRBJ2-7, with D possibly being TRBD1 (6 bases). Trimming removed 6 bases from V and 2 bases from J, with 14 bases in between. CDR3 size: 14 residues. Per germline, CDR1 MNHEY and CDR2 SVGAGI.

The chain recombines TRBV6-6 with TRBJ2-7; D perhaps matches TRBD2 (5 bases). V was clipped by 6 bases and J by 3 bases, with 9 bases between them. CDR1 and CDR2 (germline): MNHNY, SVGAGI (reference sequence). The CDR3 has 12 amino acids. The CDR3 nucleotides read TGTGCCAGCAGCCCCGGGGTCTACGAGCAGTACTTC. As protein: CASSPGVYEQYF.

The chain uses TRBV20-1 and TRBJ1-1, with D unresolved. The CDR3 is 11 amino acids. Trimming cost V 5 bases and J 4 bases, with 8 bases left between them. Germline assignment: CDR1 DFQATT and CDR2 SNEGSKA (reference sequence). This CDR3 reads CSAPSFTEAFF. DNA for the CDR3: TGCAGTGCTCCCTCCTTCACTGAAGCTTTCTTT.

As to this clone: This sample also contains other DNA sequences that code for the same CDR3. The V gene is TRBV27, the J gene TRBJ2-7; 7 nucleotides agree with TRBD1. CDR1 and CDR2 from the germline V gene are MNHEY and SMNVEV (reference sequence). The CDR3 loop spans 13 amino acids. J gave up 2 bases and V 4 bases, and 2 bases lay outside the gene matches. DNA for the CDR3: TGTGCCAGCAGTTCGCAGGGGGCCTACGAGCAGTACTTC. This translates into CASSSQGAYEQYF.